Given below is one TCR delta chain in context. Its antigen is unknown. No base quality values were provided; no much bigger clone lies one nucleotide off. The library relied on RT-PCR. Instrument used: Illumina MiSeq. Public reads were reanalyzed in TCRdb with CATT, and rows carrying the same DNA were merged afterwards. The sample includes around 16,000 delta-chain clones, with roughly 9.1% observed a single time. The ten largest clones take up roughly 60% of the sample. CDR1 and CDR2 (TSWWSYY, QGS) derive from the germline V gene. V and J are trimmed by 2 bases and 7 bases, and the gene matches miss 22 bases of the junction. Inclusive of the bounding cysteine and phenylalanine, the CDR3 is 21 residues long. Just CDR3 DNA is preserved here, 63 bases in frame from base 1. This sample is part of a study of gamma-delta T cells after stem cell transplantation (dated by TCRdb to 2016 to 2018).

The sequence is built from TRDV1 and TRDJ1; TRDD3 lines up with 13 middle nucleotides. This TCR derives from a human donor. It is not recorded whose cells these are; they may come from a transplant donor. What was sequenced was gamma-delta T cells. The CDR3 is CALGEISYTLRLGDTRGKLIF. The sequenced DNA: TGTGCTCTTGGGGAAATTTCCTACACCCTCCGACTGGGGGATACGAGGGGTAAACTCATCTTT.